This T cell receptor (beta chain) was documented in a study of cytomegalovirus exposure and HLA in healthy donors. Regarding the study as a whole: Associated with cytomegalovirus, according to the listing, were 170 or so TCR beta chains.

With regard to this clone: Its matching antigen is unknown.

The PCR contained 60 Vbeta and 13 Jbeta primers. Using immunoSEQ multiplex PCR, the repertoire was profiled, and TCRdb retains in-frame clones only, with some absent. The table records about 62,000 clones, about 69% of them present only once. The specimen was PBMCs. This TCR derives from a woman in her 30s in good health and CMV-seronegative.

The CDR3 nucleotides are TGCGCCAGCAGCTTGGTAGGGGGAGGGCAAGAGACCCAGTACTTC. Residues: CASSLVGGGQETQYF. The V and J genes are TRBV5-1 and TRBJ2-5; D perhaps matches TRBD2 (7 bases). Germline loops: CDR1 SGHRS, CDR2 YFSETQ. V was trimmed by 0 bases and J by 2 bases, leaving 11 bases between them. The CDR3 is 15 amino acids.